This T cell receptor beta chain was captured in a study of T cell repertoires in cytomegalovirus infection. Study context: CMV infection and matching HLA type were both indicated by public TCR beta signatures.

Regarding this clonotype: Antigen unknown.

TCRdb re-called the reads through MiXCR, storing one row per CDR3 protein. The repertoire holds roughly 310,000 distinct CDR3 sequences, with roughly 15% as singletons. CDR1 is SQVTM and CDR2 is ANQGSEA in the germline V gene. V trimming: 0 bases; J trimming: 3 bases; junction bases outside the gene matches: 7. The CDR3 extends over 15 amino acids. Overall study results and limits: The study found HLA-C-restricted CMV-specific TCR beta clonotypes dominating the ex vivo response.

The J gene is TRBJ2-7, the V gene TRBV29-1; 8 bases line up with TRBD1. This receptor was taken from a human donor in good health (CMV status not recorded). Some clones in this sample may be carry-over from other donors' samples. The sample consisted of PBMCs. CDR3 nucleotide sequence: TGCAGCGTTGAAGAAGTTACCGGGACAGGCTACGAGCAGTACTTC. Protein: CSVEEVTGTGYEQYF.